This T cell receptor beta chain emerged from a study of T cells after yellow fever vaccination. This clonotype was seen ten or more times. The antigen is undetermined. General observations from the study: Subsequent booster samples again held most clones from primary vaccination (96% CD4, about 90% CD8).

After removal of 5 bases from V and 1 base from J, the junction contained 5 bases not matched to a gene. The CDR3 sequence is 16 residues long. CDR1 is SGHTA and CDR2 is FQGTGA in the germline V gene. TCRdb called the 5' RACE reads again in MiXCR, with one record for every CDR3 protein. The sample contains approximately 300,000 distinct CDR3 sequences, 6.8% of which appear only once. This clonotype originated in a man aged 18 to 30 who received the YFV17D yellow fever vaccine. The input for sequencing was PBMCs, taken roughly 47 days after the first yellow fever vaccination. The rearrangement links TRBV7-3 to TRBJ2-2; 9 bases match TRBD1. The CDR3 here is CASSQTGGWNTGELFF. The CDR3 nucleotides read TGTGCCAGCAGCCAAACAGGGGGCTGGAACACCGGGGAGCTGTTTTTT.